These T cell receptor beta chains were read from a single sample in a study of shared clonotypes between healthy human individuals. Clones were sequenced by immunoSEQ multiplex PCR, and TCRdb holds only the in-frame ones, with some missing. Among approximately 640,000 clones, about nine tenths were seen once, and the ten largest hold approximately 35%. What was sequenced was memory CD8+ T cells from PBMCs. These receptors came from a man younger than 30 in good health. Some clones in this sample may be carry-over from other donors' samples. The conserved cysteine and the conserved F or W are not part of the CDR3 here. The order of the fields is J gene, V gene, CDR3 protein.

J: TRBJ1-1; V: TRBV7-9; CDR3: ASRGFLNTEAF
J: TRBJ2-1; V: TRBV5-1; CDR3: ASSWAGGNEQF
J: TRBJ2-7; V: TRBV5-1; CDR3: ASSLFSAPFEQY
J: TRBJ1-4; V: TRBV19; CDR3: ASSPGTGPATNEKLF
J: TRBJ1-1; V: TRBV27; CDR3: ASSFAQGTEAF
J: TRBJ1-5; V: TRBV7-9; CDR3: ASRNGDSNQPQH
J: TRBJ2-7; V: TRBV29-1; CDR3: SVVSSGSYEQY
J: TRBJ2-2; V: TRBV5-6; CDR3: ASSTGEGMAGELF
J: TRBJ1-1; V: TRBV5-1; CDR3: ASSPTGSMNTEAF
J: TRBJ2-1; V: TRBV27; CDR3: ASSSPNSYNEQF
J: TRBJ2-7; V: TRBV4-3; CDR3: ASSPGLSPHEQY
J: TRBJ2-3; V: TRBV18; CDR3: ASSPPDPPDTQY
J: TRBJ2-7; V: TRBV6-1; CDR3: ASGQVGPYEQY
J: TRBJ2-1; V: TRBV13; CDR3: ASSRGPSSYNEQF
J: TRBJ1-2; V: TRBV28; CDR3: ASSSGMGNYGYT